This T cell receptor (beta chain) was identified in a study of blood T cell repertoires in COVID-19. Background on the study: T cells, B-cell-depleted T cells, or PBMCs provided the cDNA or gDNA that served as material.

CDR3 size: 17 residues. V trimming: 0 bases; J trimming: 4 bases; junction bases outside the gene matches: 6. Per germline, CDR1 LGHDT and CDR2 YNNKEL (reference sequence). Original analysis: Amplifying reference gene primers gave estimates of nucleated cell counts. The repertoire was sequenced with immunoSEQ multiplex PCR; TCRdb's copy has only in-frame clones and lacks some. The D gene and trimming were derived from the DNA, and the V and J assignments and clone size from that table. The sample has 55,000 to 85,000 clones; 88% are singletons. The sample consisted of peripheral blood. The chain combines TRBV3-1 (or the pseudogene TRBV3-2) with TRBJ2-2; 9 bases are shared with TRBD2. The sequence was collected from a human donor in a cohort sampled during active COVID-19. DNA for the CDR3: TGTGCCAGCAGCCAAGAGGGCGGGAGGGGCCGCACCGGGGAGCTGTTTTTT. Its protein is CASSQEGGRGRTGELFF.